The present TCR beta chain was sequenced within a study of PD-1 blockade in classical Hodgkin lymphoma. The CDR3 spans 19 residues. CDR1 and CDR2 (germline): SGHRS, YFSETQ. With V trimmed by 4 bases and J by 4 bases, 15 bases remained unmatched. The data were produced by immunoSEQ multiplex PCR, yet TCRdb's version contains in-frame clones alone and is incomplete. Counted here are approximately 21,000 clones, about 86% occurring once; the ten biggest clones make up about 7%. In this sample, this clone turned up once. As yet, its antigen is unknown. Documented time point: newly diagnosed, previously untreated cHL patient sample. From thawed PBMCs, magnetic negative selection was used to isolate the CD8+ T cells. Comparison came from newly diagnosed, untreated classical Hodgkin lymphoma PBMCs. Study findings and constraints: Newly diagnosed patients were reported to start with lower TCR diversity than healthy donors. Reasons behind the repertoire differences stay unclear, perhaps disease activity or earlier therapy.

The rearrangement links TRBV5-1 to TRBJ2-3, with 13 bases lining up with TRBD2. This TCR was recovered from a human donor with classical Hodgkin lymphoma. The sequenced sample was CD8+ T cells from blood. CDR3 coding DNA: TGCGCCAGCAGCCCTCTACCGGGACTAGCGGGAAACGGCGCAGATACGCAGTATTTT. Its protein product is CASSPLPGLAGNGADTQYF.